This section outlines one T cell receptor (beta chain) sequence together with its context. Antigen unknown. These data are taken from a study of cytomegalovirus exposure and HLA in healthy donors. Study conclusions and caveats: Looking again later, the authors saw that most CMV-associated TCR beta chains seemed HLA-restricted.

Per germline, CDR1 SGHNT and CDR2 YENEEA. This CDR3 is 14 amino acids long. Losses at the gene ends were 4 bases for V and 6 bases for J; bases not matched to a gene: 1. 60 Vbeta and 13 Jbeta primers were used in PCR. Generated by immunoSEQ multiplex PCR, the TCRdb table keeps only in-frame clones and is missing some. The sample records approximately 120,000 clones, roughly 73% being singletons. The clonotype originates from a man in his sixties in good health and CMV-seropositive. The chain couples TRBV11-3 to TRBJ2-1; TRBD2 aligns across 12 bases. The sequenced sample was PBMCs. CDR3 coding DNA: TGTGCCAGCAGCTCTAGCGGGGGGGGCAATGAGCAGTTCTTC. Translating it yields CASSSSGGGNEQFF.